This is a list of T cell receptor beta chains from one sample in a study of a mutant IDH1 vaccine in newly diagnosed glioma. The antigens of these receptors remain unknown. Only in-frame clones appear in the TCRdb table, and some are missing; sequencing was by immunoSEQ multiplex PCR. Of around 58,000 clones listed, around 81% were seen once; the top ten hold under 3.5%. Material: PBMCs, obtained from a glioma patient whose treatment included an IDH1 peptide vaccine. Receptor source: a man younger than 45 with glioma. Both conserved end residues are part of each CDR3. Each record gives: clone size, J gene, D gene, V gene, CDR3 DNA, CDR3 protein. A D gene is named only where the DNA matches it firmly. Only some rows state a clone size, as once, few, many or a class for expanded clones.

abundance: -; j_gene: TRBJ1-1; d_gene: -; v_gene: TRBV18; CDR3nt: TGTGCCAGCTCACCACCTCAGAACACTGAAGCTTTCTTT; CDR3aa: CASSPPQNTEAFF
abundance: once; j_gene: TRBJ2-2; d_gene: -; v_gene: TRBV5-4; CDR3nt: TGTGCCACGAGTATTACGAACACCGGGGAGCTGTTTTTT; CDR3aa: CATSITNTGELFF
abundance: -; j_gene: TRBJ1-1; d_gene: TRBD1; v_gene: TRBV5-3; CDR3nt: TGTGCCAGCAGCACCACAGGGGCTTGGAACACTGAAGCTTTCTTT; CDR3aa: CASSTTGAWNTEAFF
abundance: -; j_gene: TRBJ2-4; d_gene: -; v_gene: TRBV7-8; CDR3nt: TGTGCCAGCAGCTTAGGAATCCGGGACGACCTAGCCAAAAACATTCAGTACTTC; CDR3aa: CASSLGIRDDLAKNIQYF
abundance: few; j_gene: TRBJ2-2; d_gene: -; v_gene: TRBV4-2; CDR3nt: TGTGCCAGCAGCCTGAGCCGAGGTGGCCTGGCCGGGGAGCTGTTTTTT; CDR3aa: CASSLSRGGLAGELFF
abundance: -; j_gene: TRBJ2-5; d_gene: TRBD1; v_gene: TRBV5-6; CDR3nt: TGTGCCAGCAGCTTGTACGACAGGGTGCAGACCCAGTACTTC; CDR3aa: CASSLYDRVQTQYF
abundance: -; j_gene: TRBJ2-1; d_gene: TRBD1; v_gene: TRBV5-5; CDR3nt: TGTGCCAGCAGCTTGGGGGACAGGGTCAATGAGCAGTTCTTC; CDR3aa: CASSLGDRVNEQFF
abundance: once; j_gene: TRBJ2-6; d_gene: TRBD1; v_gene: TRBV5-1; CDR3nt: TGCGCCAGCAGCTTGGTGACAGGGTCAATCTCTGGGGCCAACGTCCTGACTTTC; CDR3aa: CASSLVTGSISGANVLTF
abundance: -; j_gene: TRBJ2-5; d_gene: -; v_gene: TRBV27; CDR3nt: TGTGCCAGCAGTTTATGGGGTCAAGAGACCCAGTACTTC; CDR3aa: CASSLWGQETQYF
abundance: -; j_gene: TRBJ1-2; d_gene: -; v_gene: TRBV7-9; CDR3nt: TGTGCCAGCAGCCCACCCTTCAGTTCCAACTATGGCTACACCTTC; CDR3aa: CASSPPFSSNYGYTF
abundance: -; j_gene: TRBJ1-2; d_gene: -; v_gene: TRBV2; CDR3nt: TGTGCCAGCAGTGAGTGGGCTTTGAAGGGCTACACCTTC; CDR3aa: CASSEWALKGYTF
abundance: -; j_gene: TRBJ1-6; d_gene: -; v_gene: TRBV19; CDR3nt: TGTGCCAGTCGATCGGGAAGAAATTCACCCCTCCACTTT; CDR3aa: CASRSGRNSPLHF
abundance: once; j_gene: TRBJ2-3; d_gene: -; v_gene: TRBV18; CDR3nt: TGTGCCAGCCAGGGGGGCCGGAGCACAGATACGCAGTATTTT; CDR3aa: CASQGGRSTDTQYF
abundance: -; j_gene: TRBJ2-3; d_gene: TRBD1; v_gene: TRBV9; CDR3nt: TGTGCCAGCAGCGTAGGGGGACAGGGAAATACGCAGTATTTT; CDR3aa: CASSVGGQGNTQYF
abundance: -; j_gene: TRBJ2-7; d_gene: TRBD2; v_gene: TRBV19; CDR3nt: TGTGCCAGTAGCGGGACTAGCGGGAGTTACGAGCAGTACTTC; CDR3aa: CASSGTSGSYEQYF
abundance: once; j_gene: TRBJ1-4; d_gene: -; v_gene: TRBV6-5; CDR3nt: TGTGCCAGCAGTTACTCGGGGTCGACATATGAAAAACTGTTTTTT; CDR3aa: CASSYSGSTYEKLFF
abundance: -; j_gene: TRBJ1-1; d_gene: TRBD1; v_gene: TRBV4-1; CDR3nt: TGCGCCAGTTCTTACCCCGGGACAGTGAACACTGAAGCTTTCTTT; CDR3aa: CASSYPGTVNTEAFF
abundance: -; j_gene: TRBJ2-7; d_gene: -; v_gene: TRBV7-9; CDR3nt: TGTGCCAGCAGCTTAGCCGCTGTCTCCTACGAGCAGTACTTC; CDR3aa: CASSLAAVSYEQYF
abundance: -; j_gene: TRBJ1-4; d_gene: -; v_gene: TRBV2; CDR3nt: TGTGCCAGCAGTAAACATAATACTCAGGGTGATAATGAAAAACTGTTTTTT; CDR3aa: CASSKHNTQGDNEKLFF
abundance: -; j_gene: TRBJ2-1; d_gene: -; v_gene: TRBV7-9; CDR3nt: TGTGCCAGCAGCTTAGTGGGGTGGCAGGGTGCTAGGAATGAGCAGTTCTTC; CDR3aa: CASSLVGWQGARNEQFF
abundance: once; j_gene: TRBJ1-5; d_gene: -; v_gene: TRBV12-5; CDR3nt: TGTGCTAGTGGTTTCGGTCCAGGGTATCAGCCCCAGCATTTT; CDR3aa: CASGFGPGYQPQHF
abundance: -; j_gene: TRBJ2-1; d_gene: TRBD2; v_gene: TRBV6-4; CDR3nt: TGTGCCAGCAGTGTTAAAGCGGGGGGTTCCAATGAGCAGTTCTTC; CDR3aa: CASSVKAGGSNEQFF
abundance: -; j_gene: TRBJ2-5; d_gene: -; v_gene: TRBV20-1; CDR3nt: TGCAGTCCCAGGGACGGAGAGACCCAGTACTTC; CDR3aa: CSPRDGETQYF
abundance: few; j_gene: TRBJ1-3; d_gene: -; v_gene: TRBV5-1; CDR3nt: TGCGCCAGCAGCTTGGTGCCCCAGGGCCTCTCTGGAAACACCATATATTTT; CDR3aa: CASSLVPQGLSGNTIYF
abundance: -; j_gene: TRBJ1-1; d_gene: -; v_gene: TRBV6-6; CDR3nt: TGTGCCAGCGGAACAGGCCCACCGAACACTGAAGCTTTCTTT; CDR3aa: CASGTGPPNTEAFF
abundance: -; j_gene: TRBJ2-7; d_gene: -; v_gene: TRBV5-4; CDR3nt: TGTGCCAGCAGCTTGGGTGGGGGGAACTACGAGCAGTACTTC; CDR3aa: CASSLGGGNYEQYF
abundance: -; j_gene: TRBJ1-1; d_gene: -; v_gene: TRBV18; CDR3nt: TGTGCCAGCTCTTCAGCCGGGACACGGAGTACTGAAGCTTTCTTT; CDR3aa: CASSSAGTRSTEAFF
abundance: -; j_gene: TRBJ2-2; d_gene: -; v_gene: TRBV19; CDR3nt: TGTGCCAGTAGTCCTTCTTACACCGGGGAGCTGTTTTTT; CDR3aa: CASSPSYTGELFF
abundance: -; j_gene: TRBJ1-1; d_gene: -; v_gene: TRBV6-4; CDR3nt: TGTGCCAGCAGTGACAGGAACACTGAAGCTTTCTTT; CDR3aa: CASSDRNTEAFF
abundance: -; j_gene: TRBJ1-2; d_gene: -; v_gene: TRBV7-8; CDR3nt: TGTGCCAGCAGCTTCCCCACGACAGGCTCAGGTGGCTACACCTTC; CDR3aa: CASSFPTTGSGGYTF
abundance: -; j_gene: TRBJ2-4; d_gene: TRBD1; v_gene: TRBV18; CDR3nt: TGTGCCAGCTCACCAAGGAACAGGGGTGAAGCCAAAAACATTCAGTACTTC; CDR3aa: CASSPRNRGEAKNIQYF
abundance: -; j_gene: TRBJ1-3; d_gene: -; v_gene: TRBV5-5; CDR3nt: TGTGCCAGCAGCCTCCTTTACGGGTCTGGAAACACCATATATTTT; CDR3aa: CASSLLYGSGNTIYF
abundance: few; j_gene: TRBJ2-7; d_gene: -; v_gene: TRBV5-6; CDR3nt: TGTGCCAGCAGCTTGCAGTCGATCTACGAGCAGTACTTC; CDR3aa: CASSLQSIYEQYF
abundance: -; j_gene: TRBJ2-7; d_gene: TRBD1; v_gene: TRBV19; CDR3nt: TGTGCCAGTAGGATGGGAAGGGGGCCTACCTACGAGCAGTACTTC; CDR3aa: CASRMGRGPTYEQYF
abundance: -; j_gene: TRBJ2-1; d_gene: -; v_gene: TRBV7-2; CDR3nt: TGTGCCAGCAGCTCCCGGGGCGCTAGCAATGAGCAGTTCTTC; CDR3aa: CASSSRGASNEQFF
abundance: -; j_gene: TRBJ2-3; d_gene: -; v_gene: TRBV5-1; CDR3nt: TGCGCCAGCAGCCCCCAAGGACCCCTAAGCAGGGATACGCAGTATTTT; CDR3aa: CASSPQGPLSRDTQYF
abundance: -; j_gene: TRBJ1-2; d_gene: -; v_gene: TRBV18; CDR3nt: TGTGCCAGCTCACCGACAGGAGACTATGGCTACACCTTC; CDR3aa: CASSPTGDYGYTF
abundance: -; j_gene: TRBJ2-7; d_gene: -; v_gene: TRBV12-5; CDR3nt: TGTGCTAGTGGTTTGACGGGACTTCTCTACGAGCAGTACTTC; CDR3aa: CASGLTGLLYEQYF
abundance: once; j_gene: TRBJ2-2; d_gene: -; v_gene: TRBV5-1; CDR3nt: TGCGCCAGCAGGGAGGGACAGATCAACACCGGGGAGCTGTTTTTT; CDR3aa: CASREGQINTGELFF
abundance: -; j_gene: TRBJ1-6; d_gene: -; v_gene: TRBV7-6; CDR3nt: TGTGCCAGCAGCTTAGCCTCCTCAAGTAATTCACCCCTCCACTTT; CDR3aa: CASSLASSSNSPLHF
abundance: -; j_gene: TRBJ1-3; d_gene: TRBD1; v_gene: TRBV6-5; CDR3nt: TGTGCCAGCAGTCTGGGACAGGTTGGAAACACCATATATTTT; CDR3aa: CASSLGQVGNTIYF
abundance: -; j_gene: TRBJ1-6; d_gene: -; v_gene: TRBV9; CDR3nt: TGTGCCAGCAGCGTGTTAGATTCACCCCTCCACTTT; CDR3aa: CASSVLDSPLHF
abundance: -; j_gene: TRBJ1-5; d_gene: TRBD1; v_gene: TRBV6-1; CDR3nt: TGTGCCAGCAGTTATACCAGGGGGCACCAGCCCCAGCATTTT; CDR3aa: CASSYTRGHQPQHF
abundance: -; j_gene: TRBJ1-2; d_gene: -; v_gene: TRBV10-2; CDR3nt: TGCGCCAGCAGTGACACACCGACCGATATTTACGGCTACACCTTC; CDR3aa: CASSDTPTDIYGYTF
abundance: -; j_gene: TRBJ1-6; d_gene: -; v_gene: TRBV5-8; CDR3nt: TGTGCCAGCAGTCATAACCCGCCCCTCCACTTT; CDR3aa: CASSHNPPLHF
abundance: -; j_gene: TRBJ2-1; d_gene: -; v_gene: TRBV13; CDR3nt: TGTGCCAGCAGGGGAAGGCCGACCTACAATGAGCAGTTCTTC; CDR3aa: CASRGRPTYNEQFF
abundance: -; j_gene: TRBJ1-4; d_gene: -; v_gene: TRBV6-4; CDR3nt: TGTGCCAGCAGTGGTCTGGGGCGGGAAAAACTGTTTTTT; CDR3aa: CASSGLGREKLFF
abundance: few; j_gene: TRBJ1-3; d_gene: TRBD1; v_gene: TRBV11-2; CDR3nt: TGTGCCAGCAGCCGGACAGGGAGCTCTGGAAACACCATATATTTT; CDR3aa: CASSRTGSSGNTIYF
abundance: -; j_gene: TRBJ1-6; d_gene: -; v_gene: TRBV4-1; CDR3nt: TGCGCCAGCAGCCAAGGTGGAGCGTCCTATAATTCACCCCTCCACTTT; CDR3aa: CASSQGGASYNSPLHF
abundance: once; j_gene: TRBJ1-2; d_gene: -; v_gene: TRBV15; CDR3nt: TGTGCCACCAGCAGAGAGGGGGGGCGCGGCTATGGCTACACCTTC; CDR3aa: CATSREGGRGYGYTF
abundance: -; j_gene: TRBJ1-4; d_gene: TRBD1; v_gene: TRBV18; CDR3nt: TGTGCCAGCTCAACAGGGACAGGGAACCATGAAAAACTGTTTTTT; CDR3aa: CASSTGTGNHEKLFF
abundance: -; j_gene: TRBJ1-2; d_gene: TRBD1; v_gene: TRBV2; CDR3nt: TGTGCCAGCACGAAGGGACAGGTGAACTATGGCTACACCTTC; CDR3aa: CASTKGQVNYGYTF
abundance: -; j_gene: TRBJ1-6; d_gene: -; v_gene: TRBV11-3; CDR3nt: TGTGCCAGCAGCTTAGATCAAAAATCACCCCTCCACTTT; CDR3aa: CASSLDQKSPLHF
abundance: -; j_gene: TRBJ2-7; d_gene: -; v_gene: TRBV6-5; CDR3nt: TGTGCCAGCAGATCCCTTGGACAAGCCTACGAGCAGTACTTC; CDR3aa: CASRSLGQAYEQYF
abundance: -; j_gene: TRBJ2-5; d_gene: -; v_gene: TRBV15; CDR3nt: TGTGCCACCAGCCCTGGGGGCAGTAGAAGAGAGACCCAGTACTTC; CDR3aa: CATSPGGSRRETQYF
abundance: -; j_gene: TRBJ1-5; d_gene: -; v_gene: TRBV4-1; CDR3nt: TGCGCCAGCAGCCAAGGTACGCGTCGCTCCCAGCCCCAGCATTTT; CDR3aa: CASSQGTRRSQPQHF
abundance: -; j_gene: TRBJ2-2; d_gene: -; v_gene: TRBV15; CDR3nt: TGTGCCACCAGGTTCACCGGGGAGCTGTTTTTT; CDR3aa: CATRFTGELFF